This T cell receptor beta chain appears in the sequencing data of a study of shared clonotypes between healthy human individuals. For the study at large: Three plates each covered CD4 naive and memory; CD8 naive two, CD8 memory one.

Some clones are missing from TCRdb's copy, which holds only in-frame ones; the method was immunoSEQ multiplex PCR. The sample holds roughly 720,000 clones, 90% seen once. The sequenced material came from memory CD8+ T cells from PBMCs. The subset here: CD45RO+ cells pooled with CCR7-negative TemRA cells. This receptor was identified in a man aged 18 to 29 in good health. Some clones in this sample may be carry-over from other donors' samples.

The CDR3 nucleotides are TGTGCCACCAGCGGAGGGATATTAGCTATTGAGCAGTTCTTC. Protein: CATSGGILAIEQFF. V gene TRBV15 combines with J gene TRBJ2-1; tentative D call: TRBD2 (6 bases). There are 14 residues in the CDR3. Germline V lookup: CDR1 LNHNV, CDR2 YYDKDF (reference sequence). V lost 5 bases and J lost 9, with 17 bases in between.